This T cell receptor (beta chain) was documented in a study of blood T cell repertoires in COVID-19. Study in general: PBMCs, B-cell-depleted T cells, or T cells provided the cDNA or gDNA that made up the material.

Germline-derived CDR1 and CDR2 are KGHDR and SFDVKD. V dropped 4 bases and J dropped 0 bases, with 14 bases sitting between them. This CDR3 is 16 amino acids long. Repertoires were generated with immunoSEQ multiplex PCR, while TCRdb's copy carries only in-frame clones and drops some. The table shows around 110,000 clones, with about 80% occurring only once. This clone was found many times. The chain has TRBV24-1 and TRBJ1-1; D is unresolved. The sequenced material came from peripheral blood. The TCR was taken from a man between 65 and 85 years old with active or convalescent COVID-19. CDR3 amino acids: CATSESGVTMNTEAFF. CDR3 nucleotides: TGTGCCACCAGTGAGTCCGGGGTGACCATGAACACTGAAGCTTTCTTT.